A selection of T cell receptor beta chains follows, all from one sample in a study of monozygotic twins with inflammatory bowel disease. TCRdb reprocessed the 5' RACE reads and reports one entry per CDR3 protein, with no DNA. The specimen's table records around 230,000 distinct CDR3 sequences. Source material: blood. These receptors all stem from a human donor with ulcerative colitis or Crohn's disease, or a healthy co-twin of an affected twin (not recorded which). CDR3s include the opening cysteine and the closing phenylalanine or tryptophan.

v_gene	j_gene	CDR3aa
TRBV29-1	TRBJ1-1	CSVGAETEAFF
TRBV5-6	TRBJ1-4	CASSSTIGYGQGRLFF
TRBV5-1	TRBJ2-5	CASSLGLAGRQETQYF
TRBV6-5	TRBJ2-1	CASGLRHAKGQFF
TRBV29-1	TRBJ2-1	CSVEDRALYNEQFF
TRBV12-3/TRBV12-4	TRBJ2-7	CASSIQGFLDEQYF
TRBV5-5	TRBJ1-5	CASSLRGFQGNQPQHF
TRBV5-1	TRBJ2-3	CASSLGADPSTDTQYF
TRBV10-3	TRBJ2-1	CAISEAAQGDEQFF
TRBV5-1	TRBJ1-1	CASSSGHLNTEAFF
TRBV10-2	TRBJ2-7	CASSPSGGVGEQYF
TRBV7-9	TRBJ2-5	CASSQGRSQETQYF
TRBV10-3	TRBJ2-7	CAISAQKTPYEQYF
TRBV19	TRBJ1-1	CATQDSTEAFF
TRBV5-1	TRBJ1-4	CASSLGVSEKLFF
TRBV20-1	TRBJ1-1	CSARSWVNTEAFF
TRBV7-9	TRBJ2-7	CASSPSGTYEQYF
TRBV11-3	TRBJ2-1	CASSAGGVNNEQFF
TRBV7-3	TRBJ2-3	CASSPDRWDDTQYF
TRBV5-1	TRBJ1-1	CASSLLQANTEAFF
TRBV25-1	TRBJ2-5	CASSEYQGTQYF
TRBV5-8	TRBJ2-1	CASSPGTSGIF
TRBV12-3/TRBV12-4	TRBJ2-1	CASSFGQGIRNEQFF
TRBV7-2	TRBJ1-5	CASSFGRGGNQPQHF
TRBV4-1	TRBJ1-1	CASSQEYDRKAFF
TRBV7-2	TRBJ2-3	CASSPQGVRVDTQYF
TRBV6-1	TRBJ2-1	CASSEGKRATTYNEQFF
TRBV10-3	TRBJ2-5	CAIATGSETQYF
TRBV7-2	TRBJ2-3	CASSQYTDTQYF
TRBV5-4	TRBJ1-6	CASSRISNSPLHF
TRBV10-3	TRBJ2-3	CAISHRGSTDTQYF
TRBV29-1	TRBJ2-7	CSVRTGSYEQYF
TRBV12-3/TRBV12-4	TRBJ2-1	CASSLGGGINEQFF
TRBV12-3/TRBV12-4	TRBJ2-1	CASSAPLAPNYNEQFF
TRBV27	TRBJ2-7	CASSSVTGQGSSYEQYF
TRBV5-1	TRBJ1-5	CASSSEGAKNQPQHF
TRBV18	TRBJ1-2	CASSPGTGDNYGYTF
TRBV7-2	TRBJ1-2	CASSPGEGFSYGYTF